The rows below give T cell receptor beta chains drawn from one sample of a study of vaccination and CD4 T cells after COVID-19. Each CDR3 protein is one row after TCRdb ran MiXCR on the PCR reads. The top ten hold around 7.6% of the sample, which has about 11,000 distinct CDR3 sequences, 73% seen once. These receptors lack a known antigen. What was sequenced was CD4+ T cells from blood, cultured in vitro. The receptor set was obtained from a human donor who had recovered from COVID-19. Each CDR3 is given with its conserved first and last residue. Each record gives: clone size, J gene, V gene, D gene, CDR3 protein, CDR3 DNA. D genes are given only for firm matches. Rows may omit the clone size; those that give it use once, few, many or a size class.

once	TRBJ2-3	TRBV11-3	-	CASSLDARTQYF	TGTGCCAGCAGCTTAGACGCTCGTACGCAGTATTTT
-	TRBJ1-1	TRBV28	-	CASPRPGAAGTEAFF	TGTGCCAGCCCACGCCCGGGGGCGGCGGGCACTGAAGCTTTCTTT
-	TRBJ1-5	TRBV30	-	CAWSHSNQPQHF	TGTGCCTGGAGTCACAGCAATCAGCCCCAGCATTTT
-	TRBJ2-2	TRBV20-1	TRBD1	CSARDEGARTGELFF	TGCAGTGCTAGAGATGAGGGGGCGCGTACCGGGGAGCTGTTTTTT
-	TRBJ2-5	TRBV7-2	-	CASSRRRQETQYF	TGTGCCAGCAGCCGGAGGCGCCAAGAGACCCAGTACTTC
-	TRBJ1-1	TRBV6-2/TRBV6-3	-	CASSSNGGYRQAFF	TGTGCCAGCAGCTCCAACGGAGGGTACAGACAAGCTTTCTTT
-	TRBJ2-7	TRBV19	TRBD2	CASRSAGGLSPYEQYF	TGTGCCAGTAGATCAGCGGGAGGGCTCTCGCCCTACGAGCAGTACTTC
-	TRBJ2-4	TRBV7-2	-	CASSLQGTTKNIQYF	TGTGCCAGCAGCTTACAGGGGACGACCAAAAACATTCAGTACTTC
-	TRBJ1-5	TRBV6-1	TRBD1	CASTGTGDQPQHF	TGTGCCAGCACCGGGACAGGGGATCAGCCCCAGCATTTT
few	TRBJ1-1	TRBV20-1	-	CSARHDLYRQAFF	TGCAGTGCTAGACATGACTTGTATCGACAGGCTTTCTTT
-	TRBJ1-2	TRBV7-2	-	CASSLGIQGTGYTF	TGTGCCAGCAGCTTAGGTATCCAGGGGACGGGCTACACCTTC
medium-sized	TRBJ2-5	TRBV7-7	-	CASSPRLTFRETQYF	TGTGCCAGCAGCCCCCGACTAACCTTCCGGGAGACCCAGTACTTC
-	TRBJ2-1	TRBV20-1	-	CSVSRSYNEQFF	TGCAGTGTTAGCCGATCCTACAATGAGCAGTTCTTC
-	TRBJ1-6	TRBV24-1	-	CATSVGGNSPLHF	TGTGCCACCAGTGTGGGGGGTAATTCACCCCTCCACTTT
-	TRBJ1-6	TRBV7-2	TRBD1	CASSLALDRLYNSPLHF	TGTGCCAGCAGCTTAGCGTTGGACAGGCTTTATAATTCACCCCTCCACTTT
-	TRBJ2-5	TRBV2	TRBD1	CASSEKQGRETQYF	TGTGCCAGCAGTGAAAAACAGGGGCGAGAGACCCAGTACTTC
few	TRBJ1-5	TRBV20-1	-	CSATRTGNQPQHF	TGCAGTGCGACCCGGACAGGCAATCAGCCCCAGCATTTT
-	TRBJ2-3	TRBV20-1	-	CSASGATDTQYF	TGCAGTGCTAGCGGGGCCACAGATACGCAGTATTTT
-	TRBJ1-6	TRBV30	TRBD1	CAWSMAGGHNSPLHF	TGTGCCTGGAGTATGGCAGGGGGCCATAATTCACCCCTCCACTTT
-	TRBJ2-7	TRBV6-1	-	CASRGRRTDYEQYF	TGTGCCAGCAGAGGTCGCCGGACAGACTACGAGCAGTACTTC
once	TRBJ1-1	TRBV28	TRBD1	CASSRGDRQNTEAFF	TGTGCCAGCAGCCGTGGGGACAGACAGAACACTGAAGCTTTCTTT
-	TRBJ2-7	TRBV6-2/TRBV6-3	TRBD2	CASSNPSGGVSGAHEQYF	TGTGCCAGCAGTAACCCCAGCGGGGGGGTTTCGGGCGCCCACGAGCAGTACTTC
-	TRBJ1-5	TRBV20-1	TRBD1	CSASLTGGVGNQPQHF	TGCAGTGCTAGTCTTACAGGGGGCGTTGGAAATCAGCCCCAGCATTTT
-	TRBJ2-5	TRBV7-9	-	CASSLGGGASEETQYF	TGTGCCAGCAGCTTAGGGGGGGGCGCCTCGGAAGAGACCCAGTACTTC
-	TRBJ2-1	TRBV7-8	-	CASSLANSVPFF	TGTGCCAGCAGCTTAGCTAACTCCGTCCCGTTCTTC
-	TRBJ2-5	TRBV11-2	TRBD2	CASSPRVAGGPQTQYF	TGTGCCAGCAGCCCCCGGGTAGCGGGAGGGCCACAGACCCAGTACTTC
-	TRBJ1-5	TRBV7-2	-	CAGGSGSNQPQHF	TGTGCCGGGGGGTCAGGGAGCAATCAGCCCCAGCATTTT
-	TRBJ1-5	TRBV7-8	-	CASSPAEYSNQPQHF	TGTGCCAGCAGCCCTGCGGAGTATAGCAATCAGCCCCAGCATTTT
-	TRBJ1-1	TRBV7-3	-	CASSLPGHPAFF	TGTGCCAGCAGCCTACCGGGACACCCGGCTTTCTTT
medium-sized	TRBJ2-7	TRBV20-1	-	CSAPPGAGVAYEQYF	TGCAGTGCTCCCCCGGGGGCGGGAGTTGCCTACGAGCAGTACTTC
once	TRBJ1-5	TRBV20-1	TRBD1	CSAGLTGGGSNQPQHF	TGCAGTGCAGGCCTGACAGGGGGCGGGAGCAATCAGCCCCAGCATTTT
medium-sized	TRBJ2-7	TRBV2	TRBD1	CASSAGTESYEQYF	TGTGCCAGCAGTGCCGGGACAGAGTCCTACGAGCAGTACTTC
-	TRBJ1-2	TRBV6-5	-	CASSYDSSYAGYTF	TGTGCCAGCAGTTACGACAGCTCCTACGCTGGCTACACCTTC
-	TRBJ2-1	TRBV27	TRBD2	CASSLYPLGSGRSNEQFF	TGTGCCAGCAGTTTATACCCGCTGGGTAGCGGGAGGTCAAATGAGCAGTTCTTC
few	TRBJ1-5	TRBV27	-	CASTKHYRGSNQPQHF	TGTGCCAGCACAAAGCATTACAGAGGTAGCAATCAGCCCCAGCATTTT
few	TRBJ1-5	TRBV27	-	CASSPRPAGLDQPQHF	TGTGCCAGCAGTCCCCGTCCGGCAGGTCTAGATCAGCCCCAGCATTTT
-	TRBJ1-5	TRBV20-1	-	CSARVRRGNQPQHF	TGCAGTGCTAGAGTTCGAAGGGGGAATCAGCCCCAGCATTTT
-	TRBJ1-5	TRBV6-1	-	CAIRRGANQPQHF	TGTGCCATCCGCAGAGGGGCAAATCAGCCCCAGCATTTT
-	TRBJ1-2	TRBV30	-	CAWSRQWADGYTF	TGTGCCTGGAGTAGACAGTGGGCCGATGGCTACACCTTC
-	TRBJ1-6	TRBV11-3	-	CASSFGGVNSPLHF	TGTGCCAGCAGCTTCGGGGGAGTTAATTCACCCCTCCACTTT
-	TRBJ2-2	TRBV20-1	-	CSATPDSSNTGELFF	TGCAGTGCTACCCCGGACTCGTCGAACACCGGGGAGCTGTTTTTT
-	TRBJ1-2	TRBV28	-	CASSGPTAGWVYGYTF	TGTGCCAGCAGTGGGCCGACTGCAGGGTGGGTCTATGGCTACACCTTC
-	TRBJ1-2	TRBV20-1	-	CSERGAGVTNGYTF	TGCAGTGAACGGGGGGCAGGGGTTACCAATGGCTACACCTTC